One and the same sample provided the 12 T cell receptor beta chains below, sequenced in a study of long-term antiretroviral therapy in people with HIV. Runs used v3.0 of the immunoSEQ assay and were done at survey level. Assay used: immunoSEQ multiplex PCR; TCRdb lists only in-frame clones, some missing. The top ten clones hold 3.5% to 5% of a sample with some 28,000 clones, roughly 90% of them seen once. The source was unsorted PBMCs, collected 0.5 years after starting antiretroviral therapy. Source of these receptors: a woman aged 18-30 years with HIV.

The chain couples TRBV10-3 to TRBJ2-3, with D perhaps given as TRBD1 or TRBD2 (7 bases each). The CDR3 is 14 residues long. V was clipped by 8 bases and J by 3 bases, with 15 bases between them. Germline V lookup: CDR1 ENHRY, CDR2 SYGVKD. The DNA of the CDR3 is TGTGCCATCCTGGGGAGGGGGCCAACAGATACGCAGTATTTT. Protein sequence: CAILGRGPTDTQYF.

J is TRBJ2-7 and V is TRBV19, with a tentative D call TRBD2 (6 bases). Germline CDR1 and CDR2: LNHDA and SQIVND (reference sequence). The CDR3 sequence is 16 residues long. With 5 bases removed from V and 0 bases from J, the gap between germline ends came to 17 bases. CDR3 nucleotides: TGTGCCAGTAGTGCCGCGGGGCGTCTTATCTCCTACGAGCAGTACTTC. Translation: CASSAAGRLISYEQYF.

V and J are TRBV7-3 and TRBJ2-1; 9 nucleotides agree with TRBD2. V lost 2 bases to trimming and J lost 4 bases; unmatched junction nucleotides: 9. CDR1 is SGHTA, CDR2 FQGTGA, per germline. The CDR3 is 17 residues long. CDR3: CASSLDPVAGAYNEQFF. As DNA, the CDR3 is TGTGCCAGCAGCTTAGATCCCGTAGCGGGAGCTTACAATGAGCAGTTCTTC.

The rearrangement uses TRBV4-3 and TRBJ1-1; TRBD1 aligns across 8 bases. The junction had 7 bases not matched to a gene; V was cut back by 0 bases and J by 7 bases. Germline CDR1 and CDR2: LGHNA and YSLEER. The CDR3 extends over 15 amino acids. The CDR3 nucleotides read TGCGCCAGCAGCCAAGAAGCGACAGGGGCATTTGAAGCTTTCTTT. Translation gives CASSQEATGAFEAFF.

The chain joins TRBV9 to TRBJ1-1; D might be TRBD1 (5 bases). The CDR3 runs to 14 residues. V dropped 4 bases and J dropped 5 bases, with 15 bases sitting between them. Germline CDR1 SGDLS, CDR2 YYNGEE. Here the CDR3 DNA reads TGTGCCAGCAGCCCAGTAACGGGGCAGACTGAAGCTTTCTTT. Its translation: CASSPVTGQTEAFF.

This sequence joins TRBV25-1 and TRBJ2-2; 12 bases agree with TRBD1. Germline V gives CDR1 MGHDK, CDR2 SYGVNS. This CDR3 region has 16 residues. J was trimmed by 2 bases and V by 4 bases; bases with no gene match: 2. DNA of the CDR3: TGTGCCAGCAGTGCGGGACAGGGGGCTAACACCGGGGAGCTGTTTTTT. Amino acids: CASSAGQGANTGELFF.

This clone was recorded once. The V gene is TRBV5-1, the J gene TRBJ2-5; no clear D gene. CDR3 length: 13 amino acids. The V and J ends lost 4 bases and 4 bases respectively, with 11 bases between them. Germline V CDR1 and CDR2: SGHRS, YFSETQ. The CDR3 nucleotides are TGCGCCAGCAGCCTCGACCCCTTAGAGACCCAGTACTTC. Amino acid sequence: CASSLDPLETQYF.

In nucleotides, the CDR3 is TGTGCCAGTTCAAGAACAGATACGCAGTATTTT. Translated: CASSRTDTQYF. The chain carries TRBV6-5 and TRBJ2-3; D is uncertain. V shed 9 bases and J shed 3 bases, with 7 bases lying between them. The CDR3 consists of 11 residues. Per germline, CDR1 MNHEY and CDR2 SVGAGI.

The chain has TRBV21-1 and TRBJ2-7. TRBV21-1 is termed a pseudogene. The CDR3 spans 16 residues. The CDR3: CASSKGVGRRDYEQYF. The CDR3, as DNA: TGTGCCAGCAGCAAAGGGGTCGGGCGGAGAGACTACGAGCAGTACTTC.

This clone has just one count. The rearrangement joins TRBV5-8 to TRBJ2-1; 9 bases align to TRBD2. Trimming at V came to 0 bases and at J to 4 bases, leaving 5 bases not matched to a gene. The germline V gene has CDR1 SGHTS and CDR2 YDEGEE. The CDR3 runs to 16 residues. CDR3 region: CASSLGVAGVYNEQFF. In DNA, the CDR3 is TGTGCCAGCAGCTTGGGGGTAGCGGGGGTGTACAATGAGCAGTTCTTC.

This clone was seen just once. This rearrangement joins TRBV7-8 to TRBJ2-1, with 12 bases identical to TRBD2. V shed 1 base, J shed 4 bases, and the junction held 5 bases outside the gene matches. The germline V gene has CDR1 SGHVS and CDR2 FQNEAQ. The CDR3 runs to 17 residues. CDR3 DNA: TGTGCCAGCAGCTTAGATGGGACTAGCGGGTTATACAATGAGCAGTTCTTC. Translation: CASSLDGTSGLYNEQFF.

This chain connects TRBV7-9 to TRBJ2-7, with TRBD1 matching 9 bases. CDR1 SEHNR and CDR2 FQNEAQ come from the germline V gene (reference sequence). The CDR3 runs 14 residues. V was pared by 7 bases and J by 7 bases, with 11 bases of the junction left unmatched. The CDR3 loop is CASNTGTGSGEQYF. CDR3 nucleotides: TGTGCCAGCAACACTGGGACAGGGTCGGGGGAGCAGTACTTC.